This TCR beta chain was recorded in a study of STAT5B mutations in CD4+ large granular lymphocyte leukemia. Study-level information: Among healthy controls, a particular HLA allele went with more CDR3 'QG' motifs. Broader study findings: Without putative leukemic clones, patient CD4-sorted repertoires remained more clonal than healthy CD4+ repertoires.

Libraries were prepared by immunoSEQ multiplex PCR; TCRdb keeps only in-frame clonotypes and omits some of them. The sample gives around 34,000 clones, approximately 80% of which show up once; about 4% is in the top ten. In regard to this clone: Its specificity is unknown.

The receptor was derived from a human donor in good health. Sequenced input: CD4+ T cells from blood buffy coats.

CDR3 nucleotide sequence: TGTGCCAGCAGTTCCCCCGACAGGAAAACCTACAATGAGCAGTTCTTC. Encoded protein: CASSSPDRKTYNEQFF. This chain uses TRBV28 with TRBJ2-1, with D possibly TRBD1 on 6 matching bases. Per the germline V gene, CDR1 is MDHEN and CDR2 is SYDVKM. V was trimmed by 4 bases and J by 2 bases, leaving 15 bases between them. The CDR3 sequence is 16 residues long.